Sequencing of this TCR beta chain was carried out in a study of molecular identifiers for immune sequencing clone quantification. In regard to this clonotype: Its antigen is undetermined.

The authors sorted naive CD8 T cells as CD8+CD4-CCR7+CD45RA+. The CDR3 has 15 residues. CDR1 is SNHLY, CDR2 FYNNEI, per germline. V dropped 6 bases and J dropped 2 bases, with 15 bases sitting between them. Study-level results: Detecting spiked Jurkat TCR RNA from one cell among about a million naive cells was reportedly possible.

Bulk TCR libraries were made with methods that had been previously described and with listed TCR primers. TCRdb re-called the PCR reads through MiXCR, storing one row per CDR3 protein. The data hold around 460,000 distinct CDR3 sequences, with under 30% observed a single time. The sequencing sample was made of naive CD8+ T cells from blood, with Jurkat cell RNA spiked in. Stated subset: FACS-sorted CD8+CD4-CCR7+CD45RA+ naive T cells. This TCR was sampled from a human donor in good health. Some libraries in this study had Jurkat cell RNA spiked in. The genes are TRBV2 and TRBJ2-3; a weak D match, TRBD2 (6 bases). The CDR3 bases are TGTGCCAGCAGAAAAGGTAGCGGAGTCACAGATACGCAGTATTTT. This translates into CASRKGSGVTDTQYF.